This T cell receptor (beta chain) was captured in a study of identifying expanded T cells in peripheral blood. Study-level findings and limits: Clone count variance between roughly 2-week samples rose with total template count. Technical replicates showed roughly 1.2 changed clones; roughly two weeks roughly 16; four weeks 19.

During the collection period, no donor immune events like infections were recorded. The V segment lost 2 bases and the J segment 4 bases; nucleotides outside the gene matches: 13. Per germline, CDR1 LNHNV and CDR2 YYDKDF (reference sequence). The CDR3 totals 18 residues. Here immunoSEQ multiplex PCR was the method, and the copy in TCRdb shows in-frame clones only, minus some. The sample comprises approximately 110,000 clones, about 87% of which are singletons, and 8.4% rests with the top ten. Points on this clone: Its specificity is not known.

The sequence was collected from a person aged 18 to 70 in good health. The specimen sequenced was blood. The chain is built from TRBV15 and TRBJ2-3, with 9 bases fitting TRBD2. The CDR3 reads CATSRSFEASGDSDTQYF. In DNA form, the CDR3 reads TGTGCCACCAGCAGATCCTTTGAGGCTAGCGGGGACTCAGATACGCAGTATTTT.